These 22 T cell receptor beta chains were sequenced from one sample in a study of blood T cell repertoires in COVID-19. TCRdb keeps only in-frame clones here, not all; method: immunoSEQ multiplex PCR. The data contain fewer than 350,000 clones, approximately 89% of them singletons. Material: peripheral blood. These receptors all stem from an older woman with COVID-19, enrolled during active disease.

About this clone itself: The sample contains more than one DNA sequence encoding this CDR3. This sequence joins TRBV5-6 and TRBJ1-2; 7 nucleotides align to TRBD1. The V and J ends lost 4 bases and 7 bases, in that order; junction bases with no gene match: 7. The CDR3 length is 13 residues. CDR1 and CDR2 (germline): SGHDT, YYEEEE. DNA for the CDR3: TGTGCCAGCAGCCTACGACAGGGTGGTGGCTACACCTTC. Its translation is CASSLRQGGGYTF. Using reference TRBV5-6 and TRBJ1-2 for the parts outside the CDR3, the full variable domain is DAGVTQSPTHLIKTRGQQVTLRCSPKSGHDTVSWYQQALGQGPQFIFQYYEEEERQRGNFPDRFSGHQFPNYSSELNVNALLLGDSALYLCASSLRQGGGYTFGSGTRLTVV.

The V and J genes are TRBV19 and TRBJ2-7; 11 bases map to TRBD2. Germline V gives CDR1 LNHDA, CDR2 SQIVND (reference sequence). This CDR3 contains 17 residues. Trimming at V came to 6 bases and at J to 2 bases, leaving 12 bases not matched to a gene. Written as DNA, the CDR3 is TGTGCCAGTAGCCGCCACGGGACTAGCGGAACGACCTACGAGCAGTACTTC. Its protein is CASSRHGTSGTTYEQYF.

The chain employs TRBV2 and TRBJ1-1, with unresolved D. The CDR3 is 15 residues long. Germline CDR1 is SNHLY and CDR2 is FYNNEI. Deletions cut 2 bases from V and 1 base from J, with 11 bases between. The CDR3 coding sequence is TGTGCCAGCAGTGAAAGAGGACTTACGAACACTGAAGCTTTCTTT. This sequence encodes CASSERGLTNTEAFF.

The chain's CDR3 is CASRGQGNQPQHF. The CDR3 bases are TGTGCCAGCAGGGGACAGGGAAATCAGCCCCAGCATTTT. This rearrangement joins TRBV27 to TRBJ1-5, with TRBD1 matching over 9 bases. This CDR3 has 13 amino acids. V gave up 6 bases and J gave up 4 bases; unmatched junction bases: 1. Germline loops: CDR1 MNHEY, CDR2 SMNVEV (reference sequence).

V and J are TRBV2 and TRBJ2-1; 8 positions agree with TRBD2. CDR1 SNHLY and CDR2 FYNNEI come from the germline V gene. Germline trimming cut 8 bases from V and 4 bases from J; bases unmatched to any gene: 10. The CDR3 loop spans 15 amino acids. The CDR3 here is CASVPQTSVYNEQFF. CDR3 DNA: TGTGCCAGCGTACCACAGACTAGCGTGTACAATGAGCAGTTCTTC.

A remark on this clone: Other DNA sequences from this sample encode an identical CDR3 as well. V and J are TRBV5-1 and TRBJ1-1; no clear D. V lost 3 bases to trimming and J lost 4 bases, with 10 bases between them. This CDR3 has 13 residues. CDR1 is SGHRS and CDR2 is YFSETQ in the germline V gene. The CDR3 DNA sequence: TGCGCCAGCAGCTCCCAAGGAGGCACTGAAGCTTTCTTT. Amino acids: CASSSQGGTEAFF. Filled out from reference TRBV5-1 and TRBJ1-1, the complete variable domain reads KAGVTQTPRYLIKTRGQQVTLSCSPISGHRSVSWYQQTPGQGLQFLFEYFSETQRNKGNFPGRFSGRQFSNSRSEMNVSTLELGDSALYLCASSSQGGTEAFFGQGTRLTVV.

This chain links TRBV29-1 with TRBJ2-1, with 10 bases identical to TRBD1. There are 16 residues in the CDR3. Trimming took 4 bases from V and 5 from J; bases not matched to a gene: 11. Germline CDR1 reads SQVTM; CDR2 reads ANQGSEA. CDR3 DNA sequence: TGCAGCGTTGTGGCCGACAGGGGGCGCCTAAACAATGAGCAGTTCTTC. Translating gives CSVVADRGRLNNEQFF.

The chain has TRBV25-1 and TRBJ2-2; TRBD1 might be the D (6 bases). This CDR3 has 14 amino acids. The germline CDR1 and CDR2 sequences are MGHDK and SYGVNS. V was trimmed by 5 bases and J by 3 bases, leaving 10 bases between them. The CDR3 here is CASSTGHYTGELFF. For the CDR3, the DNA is TGTGCCAGCAGTACGGGACATTACACCGGGGAGCTGTTTTTT.

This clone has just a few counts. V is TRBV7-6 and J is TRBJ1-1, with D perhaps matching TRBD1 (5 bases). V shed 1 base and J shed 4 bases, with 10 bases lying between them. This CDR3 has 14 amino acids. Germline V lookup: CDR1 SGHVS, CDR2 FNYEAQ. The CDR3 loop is CASSLEVGGTEAFF. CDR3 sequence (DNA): TGTGCCAGCAGCTTAGAAGTGGGGGGCACTGAAGCTTTCTTT.

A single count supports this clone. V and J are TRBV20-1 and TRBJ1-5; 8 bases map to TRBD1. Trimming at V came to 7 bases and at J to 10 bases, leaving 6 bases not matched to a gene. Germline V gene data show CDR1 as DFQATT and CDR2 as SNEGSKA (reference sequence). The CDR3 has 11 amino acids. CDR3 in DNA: TGCAGTGGCCAGGGGGCAGGACCCCAGCATTTT. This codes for CSGQGAGPQHF.

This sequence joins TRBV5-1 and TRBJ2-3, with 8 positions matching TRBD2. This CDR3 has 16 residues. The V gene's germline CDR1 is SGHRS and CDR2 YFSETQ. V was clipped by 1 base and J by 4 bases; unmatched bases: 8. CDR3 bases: TGCGCCAGCAGCTTGATAACTAGCGGAGAAGCAGATACGCAGTATTTT. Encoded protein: CASSLITSGEADTQYF.

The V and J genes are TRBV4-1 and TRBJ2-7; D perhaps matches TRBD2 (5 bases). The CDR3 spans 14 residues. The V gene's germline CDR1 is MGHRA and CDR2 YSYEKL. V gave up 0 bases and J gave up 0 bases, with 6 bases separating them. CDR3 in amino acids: CASSQEGSSYEQYF. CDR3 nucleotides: TGCGCCAGCAGCCAAGAGGGGAGCTCCTACGAGCAGTACTTC.

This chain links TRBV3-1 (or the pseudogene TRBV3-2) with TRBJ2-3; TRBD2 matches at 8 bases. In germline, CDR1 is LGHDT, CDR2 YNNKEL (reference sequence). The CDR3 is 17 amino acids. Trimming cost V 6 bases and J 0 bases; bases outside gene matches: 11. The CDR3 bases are TGTGCCAGCAGGCAGCGGGGGACCAATCCTAGCACAGATACGCAGTATTTT. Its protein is CASRQRGTNPSTDTQYF.

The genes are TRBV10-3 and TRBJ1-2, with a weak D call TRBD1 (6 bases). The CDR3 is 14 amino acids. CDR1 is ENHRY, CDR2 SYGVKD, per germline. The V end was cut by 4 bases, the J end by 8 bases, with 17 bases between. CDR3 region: CAISVGQGLFGYTF. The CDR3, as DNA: TGTGCCATCAGTGTAGGTCAGGGGTTGTTCGGCTACACCTTC.

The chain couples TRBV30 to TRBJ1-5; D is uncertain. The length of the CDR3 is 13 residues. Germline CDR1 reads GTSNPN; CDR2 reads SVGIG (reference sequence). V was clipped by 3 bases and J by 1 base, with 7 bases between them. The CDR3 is CAWSLDSNQPQHF. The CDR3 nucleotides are TGTGCCTGGAGCCTAGACAGCAATCAGCCCCAGCATTTT.

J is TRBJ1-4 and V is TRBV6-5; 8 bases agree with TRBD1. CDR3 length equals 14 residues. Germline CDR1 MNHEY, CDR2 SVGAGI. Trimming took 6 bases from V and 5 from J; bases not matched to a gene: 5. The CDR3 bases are TGTGCCAGCAGACGGACAGGGCGGAATGAAAAACTGTTTTTT. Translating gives CASRRTGRNEKLFF.

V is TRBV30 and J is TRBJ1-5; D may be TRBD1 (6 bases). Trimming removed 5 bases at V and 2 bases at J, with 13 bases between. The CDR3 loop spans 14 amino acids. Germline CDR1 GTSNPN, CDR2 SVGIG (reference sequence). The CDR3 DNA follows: TGTGCCTGGCGGGTCAGGGGACGCAATCAGCCCCAGCATTTT. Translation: CAWRVRGRNQPQHF.

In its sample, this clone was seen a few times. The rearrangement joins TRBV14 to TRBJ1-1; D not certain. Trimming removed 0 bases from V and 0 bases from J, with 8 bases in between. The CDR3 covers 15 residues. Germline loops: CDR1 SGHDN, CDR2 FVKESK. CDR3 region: CASSQDYPLNTEAFF. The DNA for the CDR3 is TGTGCCAGCAGCCAAGACTATCCGCTGAACACTGAAGCTTTCTTT.

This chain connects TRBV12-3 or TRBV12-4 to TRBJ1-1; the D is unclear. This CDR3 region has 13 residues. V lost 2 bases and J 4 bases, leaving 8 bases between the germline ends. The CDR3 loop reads CASSLSGPTEAFF. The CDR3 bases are TGTGCCAGCAGTTTATCAGGTCCCACTGAAGCTTTCTTT.

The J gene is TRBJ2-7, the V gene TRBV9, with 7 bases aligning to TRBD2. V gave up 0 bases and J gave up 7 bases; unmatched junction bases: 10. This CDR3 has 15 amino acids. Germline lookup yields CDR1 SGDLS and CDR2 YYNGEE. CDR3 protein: CASSVAPSGKGEQYF. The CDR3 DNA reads TGTGCCAGCAGCGTAGCTCCTAGCGGAAAGGGGGAGCAGTACTTC.

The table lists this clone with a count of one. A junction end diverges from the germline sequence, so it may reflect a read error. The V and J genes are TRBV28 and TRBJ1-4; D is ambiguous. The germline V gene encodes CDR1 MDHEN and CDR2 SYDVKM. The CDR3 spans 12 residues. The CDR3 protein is CASRFRSEELFF. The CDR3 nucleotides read TGTGCCAGCAGGTTCAGGTCTGAAGAACTGTTTTTT.

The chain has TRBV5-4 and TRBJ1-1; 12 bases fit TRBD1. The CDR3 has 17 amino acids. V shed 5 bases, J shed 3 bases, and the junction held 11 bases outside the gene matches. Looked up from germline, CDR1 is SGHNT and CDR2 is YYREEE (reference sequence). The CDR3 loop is CASRPWGTGGGYTEAFF. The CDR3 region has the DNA TGTGCCAGCAGGCCCTGGGGGACAGGGGGCGGATACACTGAAGCTTTCTTT.